Listed below are T cell receptor beta chains from one sample, sequenced in a study of regulatory T cells in long-lasting Graves disease. In TCRdb, the multiplex PCR reads were re-called with MiXCR into one record per CDR3 protein. The table lists approximately 350,000 distinct CDR3 sequences, around 15% of them singletons. These same records also appear under a second study, on T cells in Graves' hyperthyroidism and ophthalmopathy.

The sequenced sample was peripheral blood mononuclear cells (PBMCs), obtained at new diagnosis, from a patient treated with antithyroid drugs. These receptors all come from a woman aged 18-35 years with Graves disease. CDR3s include the opening cysteine and the closing phenylalanine or tryptophan. D genes are given only for firm matches. Expanded clones are given a class, and other clones once, few, many or no size at all.

>many|TRBJ1-1|TRBV20-1|TRBD1
TGCAGTGCGCGACAGGGGCCAGGTAATGAAGCTTTCTTT
CSARQGPGNEAFF
>few|TRBJ1-1|TRBV10-3|.
TGTGCCATCAGCATAAATACCGGACGGATGAACACTGAAGCTTTCTTT
CAISINTGRMNTEAFF
>many|TRBJ2-1|TRBV7-8|TRBD2
TGTGCCAGCAGCAAGAGCGGGAGCTCCTACAATGAGCAGTTCTTC
CASSKSGSSYNEQFF
>.|TRBJ2-1|TRBV24-1|TRBD1
TGTGCCACCTCGACAGGGGCGATCTACAATGAGCAGTTCTTC
CATSTGAIYNEQFF
>many|TRBJ1-2|TRBV6-1|TRBD1
TGTGCCAGCAGACATGGACAGGGCTATGGCTACACCTTC
CASRHGQGYGYTF
>.|TRBJ1-2|TRBV4-1|.
TGCGCCAGCAGCCAAGGACTGCGTGGCTACACCTTC
CASSQGLRGYTF
>many|TRBJ1-1|TRBV5-1|.
TGCGCCAGCAGCTCGGGAGACTCTGGCACTGAAGCTTTCTTT
CASSSGDSGTEAFF
>.|TRBJ2-6|TRBV7-2|.
TGTGCCAGCGGACCGGGGCCTGGGGCCAACGTCCTGACTTTC
CASGPGPGANVLTF
>many|TRBJ2-7|TRBV15|TRBD1
TGTGCCACCAGCAGAGGGACAGGCGATTACTACGAGCAGTACTTC
CATSRGTGDYYEQYF
>many|TRBJ2-7|TRBV2|.
TGTGCCAGCAGTGAAAACAATCCGCCCCACGAGCAGTACTTC
CASSENNPPHEQYF
>many|TRBJ2-2|TRBV30|.
TGTGCCTGGAATAAGGGGGAATACACCGGGGAGCTGTTTTTT
CAWNKGEYTGELFF
>.|TRBJ2-1|TRBV14|TRBD2
TGTGCCAGCAGCCAAGATCCCGGGACTAGGGCTTCCAATGAGCAGTTCTTC
CASSQDPGTRASNEQFF
>.|TRBJ2-2|TRBV3-1|TRBD2
TGTGCCAGCAGTCCGACGAGCGGGGGGGCCCCCGGGGAGCTGTTTTTT
CASSPTSGGAPGELFF
>.|TRBJ2-6|TRBV30|TRBD1
TGTGCCCGGAGTGGGACAGGGCTATCTGGGGCCAACGTCCTGACTTTC
CARSGTGLSGANVLTF
>.|TRBJ1-1|TRBV15|.
TGTGCCACCAGCGTAGTCCAACAGGGCACTGAAGCTTTCTTT
CATSVVQQGTEAFF
>.|TRBJ2-2|TRBV29-1|.
TGCAGCGGGGGGGACACCGGGGAGCTGTTTTTT
CSGGDTGELFF
>.|TRBJ2-1|TRBV10-3|.
TGTGCCATCAGTCGAAGCGAGACGGTCTACAATGAGCAGTTCTTC
CAISRSETVYNEQFF
>many|TRBJ1-6|TRBV2|.
TGTGCCAGCAGTGGTAGTGTTAGATCACCCCTCCACTTT
CASSGSVRSPLHF
>many|TRBJ2-3|TRBV5-6|TRBD1
TGTGCCAGCAGTCCGGGACAGGGGTACACAGATACGCAGTATTTT
CASSPGQGYTDTQYF
>few|TRBJ2-5|TRBV20-1|TRBD2
TGCAGTGCTAGAGTAGGGACTAACGTGAAGACCCAGTACTTC
CSARVGTNVKTQYF
>few|TRBJ2-6|TRBV7-3|.
TGTGCCAGCAGCAAACAGGGCGGCGGGGCCAACGTCCTGACTTTC
CASSKQGGGANVLTF
>few|TRBJ1-1|TRBV27|.
TGTGCCAGCAGTCTCATTCCCCACACTGAAGCTTTCTTT
CASSLIPHTEAFF
>many|TRBJ1-1|TRBV20-1|.
TGCAGTGCTGTCAGGGGCGGAGGGGTCACTGAAGCTTTCTTT
CSAVRGGGVTEAFF
>.|TRBJ2-2|TRBV7-2|.
TGTGCCAGCAGCTTAGTACCAGGGGGGACCGGGGAGCTGTTTTTT
CASSLVPGGTGELFF
>many|TRBJ2-1|TRBV9|TRBD2
TGCGCCAGCAGCCCCCGGCTAGCGGGGGGGTACAATGAGCAGTTCTTC
CASSPRLAGGYNEQFF
>.|TRBJ2-7|TRBV19|.
TGTGCCAGTAATAGCGGAAGCCTTTCTGGGGAGCAGTACTTC
CASNSGSLSGEQYF
>few|TRBJ2-7|TRBV20-1|TRBD1
TGCAGTGCTAGTGCTGGGACAGCCTCCTACGAGCAGTACTTC
CSASAGTASYEQYF
>many|TRBJ2-5|TRBV3-1|TRBD1
TGTGCCAGCAGCCAAGGGACAGGGGCCGGGGCCCAGTACTTC
CASSQGTGAGAQYF
>many|TRBJ2-5|TRBV2|.
TGTGCCAGCAGTGTAGTCCGAGAGACCCAGTACTTC
CASSVVRETQYF
>.|TRBJ2-1|TRBV30|TRBD2
TGTGCCTGGAGCGCTCCGGGACTAGGGGATGAGCAGTTCTTC
CAWSAPGLGDEQFF
>.|TRBJ2-3|TRBV19|.
TGTGCCAGTAGTATCAGCCGGGACCACAATACGCAGTATTTT
CASSISRDHNTQYF
>few|TRBJ2-7|TRBV25-1|.
TGTGCCAGCAGTGAACGGGCAGGGTCCTACGAGCAGTACTTC
CASSERAGSYEQYF
>many|TRBJ1-1|TRBV9|TRBD1
TGTGCCAGCAGCGCAGGGGGCCCTAACACTGAAGCTTTCTTT
CASSAGGPNTEAFF
>few|TRBJ1-4|TRBV19|TRBD1
TGTGCCAGTAGTGTCCCGGGACAGACTGAAAAACTGTTTTTT
CASSVPGQTEKLFF
>many|TRBJ2-7|TRBV2|TRBD2
TGTGCCAGCAGGGCCCTAGCGGGAGACGAGCAGTACTTC
CASRALAGDEQYF
>many|TRBJ2-7|TRBV30|.
TGTGCCTGGAGTGTAGGGGGAGAGCAGTACTTC
CAWSVGGEQYF
>many|TRBJ1-1|TRBV20-1|.
TGCAGTGCTAGAGATCTCCGACGTGGGGGATACACTGAAGCTTTCTTT
CSARDLRRGGYTEAFF
>many|TRBJ2-7|TRBV11-2|TRBD1
TGTGCCAGCAGCTTAGGTGGGGGACAGTCCTCCTACGAGCAGTACTTC
CASSLGGGQSSYEQYF
>.|TRBJ2-3|TRBV28|.
TGTGCCAGCAGATACGGGACTGCGGGGACAGATACGCAGTATTTT
CASRYGTAGTDTQYF
>many|TRBJ2-7|TRBV27|TRBD1
TGTGCCAGCAGTCCCGGACAGGGAAGCGAGCAGTACTTC
CASSPGQGSEQYF
>many|TRBJ2-5|TRBV10-3|.
TGTGCCATCAGTGAGACAGAAAAAGAGACCCAGTACTTC
CAISETEKETQYF
>many|TRBJ1-1|TRBV3-1|TRBD1
TGTGCCAGCAGCCAAGATCAAACAGGGGGCTGGGACACTGAAGCTTTCTTT
CASSQDQTGGWDTEAFF
>.|TRBJ1-2|TRBV5-1|.
TGCGCCAGCAGCTCGGCGGGGGGGGACTATGGCTACACCTTC
CASSSAGGDYGYTF
>many|TRBJ2-7|TRBV28|.
TGTGCCAGCAGTTTGGGAATGTACGAGCAGTACTTC
CASSLGMYEQYF
>.|TRBJ2-4|TRBV20-1|.
TGCAGTGCCGGTGAGGTCGGGGCCAAAAACATTCCGTACTTC
CSAGEVGAKNIPYF
>many|TRBJ2-2|TRBV5-6|.
TGTGCCAGCAGCTTGGAGTGGGGTGGGGAGCTGTTTTTT
CASSLEWGGELFF
>many|TRBJ2-6|TRBV28|TRBD1
TGTGCCAGCGGCTCCGGGACAGGGACTACTGGGGCCAACGTCCTGACTTTC
CASGSGTGTTGANVLTF
>many|TRBJ1-3|TRBV18|.
TGTGCCAGCTCACCACCCTCAGGGAGAGGAAACACCATATATTTT
CASSPPSGRGNTIYF
>many|TRBJ2-5|TRBV5-6|.
TGTGCCAGCAGCTTCGACAGTCAAGAGACCCAGTACTTC
CASSFDSQETQYF
>many|TRBJ1-1|TRBV10-3|.
TGTGCCATCAGTGAGCCGGTGAACACTGAAGCTTTCTTT
CAISEPVNTEAFF
>many|TRBJ2-2|TRBV11-3|.
TGTGCCAGCAGACGGGAGAACACCGGGGAGCTGTTTTTT
CASRRENTGELFF
>.|TRBJ1-2|TRBV10-3|.
TGTGCCATCAGCCATGGGACCTATGGCTACACCTTC
CAISHGTYGYTF
>.|TRBJ1-5|TRBV10-2|.
TGCGCCAGCAGAAGTGGGATAAGCAATCAGCCCCAGCATTTT
CASRSGISNQPQHF
>many|TRBJ2-1|TRBV3-1|.
TGTGCCAGCGTGGGGCAGTCCTACAATGAGCAGTTCTTC
CASVGQSYNEQFF
>.|TRBJ2-5|TRBV29-1|.
TGCAGCGTTGAAGACGGGACGCATACCCAGTGCTTC
CSVEDGTHTQCF
>many|TRBJ1-2|TRBV28|TRBD1
TGTGCCGCAACTAGGGGGCGCGATCGTGGCTACACCTTC
CAATRGRDRGYTF
>many|TRBJ2-1|TRBV5-1|TRBD2
TGCGCCAGCAGCCGTTCCCTTACTAGCGGGGGCCTGGGGGATGAGCAGTTCTTC
CASSRSLTSGGLGDEQFF
>once|TRBJ2-2|TRBV24-1|TRBD1
TGTGCCACCAGTGGTAACCAGGGGGCCCACACCGGGGAGCTGTTTTTT
CATSGNQGAHTGELFF
>.|TRBJ2-5|TRBV19|TRBD2
TGTGCCAGTAGCCGGACTAGCGGGGGGGCCAGGGGGACGGGAGAGACCCAGTACTTC
CASSRTSGGARGTGETQYF